Shown below are 8 T cell receptor beta chains from a single sample sequenced in a study of EBV T-cell therapy then PD-1 blockade in nasopharyngeal carcinoma. The treatment is: AdE1-LMPpoly-expanded autologous EBV-specific T-cell therapy followed by anti-PD-1 nivolumab. No antigen has been identified for these receptors. Sequenced by immunoSEQ multiplex PCR; TCRdb stores in-frame clones only, minus some. Counted here are roughly 14,000 clones, roughly 80% occurring once; the ten biggest clones make up about 30%. Sequencing used CD8+ T cells from blood, obtained at roughly day 97 from a patient whose treatment included autologous EBV-specific T cells and nivolumab. Receptors were obtained from a man aged 40-49 years with nasopharyngeal carcinoma.

J is TRBJ2-3 and V is TRBV5-5; a weak D match, TRBD2 (6 bases). Germline values: CDR1 SGHKS, CDR2 YYEKEE (reference sequence). V gave up 4 bases and J gave up 2 bases, with 11 bases separating them. The CDR3 contains 14 residues. DNA of the CDR3: TGTGCCAGCAGCCCCATAGCGGTCACAGATACGCAGTATTTT. It specifies CASSPIAVTDTQYF.

The chain couples TRBV19 to TRBJ2-1, with D possibly TRBD2 on 5 matching bases. CDR1 is LNHDA and CDR2 is SQIVND in the germline V gene (reference sequence). This CDR3 region has 16 residues. V lost 0 bases, J lost 1 base, and 10 bases lay in between. The CDR3 spells CASSIDREGSYNEQFF. The DNA for the CDR3 is TGTGCCAGTAGTATAGATAGAGAGGGATCCTACAATGAGCAGTTCTTC.

This chain joins TRBV27 and TRBJ1-4; 9 nucleotides line up with TRBD1. Germline lookup yields CDR1 MNHEY and CDR2 SMNVEV (reference sequence). The CDR3 spans 14 residues. V gave up 4 bases and J gave up 7 bases; unmatched junction bases: 4. This CDR3 is CASSYRGPGEKLFF. The CDR3 DNA follows: TGTGCCAGCAGTTACAGGGGGCCAGGTGAAAAACTGTTTTTT.

This clone was seen once. The CDR3 is CASSQGIADTQYF. The CDR3 coding sequence is TGCGCCAGCAGCCAAGGGATCGCAGATACGCAGTATTTT. The chain has TRBV4-1 and TRBJ2-3; D is ambiguous. V lost 1 base, J lost 4 bases, and 6 bases lay in between. This CDR3 contains 13 residues. CDR1 is MGHRA, CDR2 YSYEKL, per germline.

V is TRBV4-2 and J is TRBJ2-3; D is undetermined. CDR3 length equals 16 residues. V was pared by 4 bases and J by 1 base, with 15 bases between. The germline gives CDR1 LGHNA, CDR2 YNFKEQ. CDR3 region: CASSLLRSYGTDTQYF. CDR3 in DNA: TGTGCCAGCAGCCTGCTCAGGAGCTACGGCACAGATACGCAGTATTTT.

This clone appeared a single time. V gene TRBV7-2 combines with J gene TRBJ2-2, with D unclear. There are 15 residues in the CDR3. The ends were cut back, 7 bases at V and 6 bases at J, with 18 bases in the middle. Germline CDR1 SGHTA, CDR2 FQGNSA. CDR3 nucleotides: TGTGCCAGCACCCCATCGGGTTCCGGCGCCGGGGAGCTGTTTTTT. Translation gives CASTPSGSGAGELFF. Full variable domain (outside the CDR3, taken from reference TRBV7-2 and TRBJ2-2): GAGVSQSPSNKVTEKGKDVELRCDPISGHTALYWYRQSLGQGLEFLIYFQGNSAPDKSGLPSDRFSAERTGGSVSTLTIQRTQQEDSAVYLCASTPSGSGAGELFFGEGSRLTVL.

The genes are TRBV7-9 and TRBJ2-1; 9 bases agree with TRBD1. The CDR3 totals 16 residues. The germline gives CDR1 SEHNR, CDR2 FQNEAQ (reference sequence). Trimming cost V 5 bases and J 8 bases; bases outside gene matches: 13. CDR3 sequence reads: CASSPQQGANRDEQFF. DNA of the CDR3: TGTGCCAGCAGCCCCCAACAGGGGGCGAATAGGGATGAGCAGTTCTTC.

The chain is built from TRBV9 and TRBJ2-2, with D perhaps TRBD1 (6 bases). Germline V gives CDR1 SGDLS, CDR2 YYNGEE. The CDR3 spans 15 residues. V was trimmed by 6 bases and J by 5 bases, leaving 17 bases between them. In nucleotides, the CDR3 is TGTGCCAGCACCTCCCGTGGGGGCCGGACCGGGGAGCTGTTTTTT. Protein sequence: CASTSRGGRTGELFF.